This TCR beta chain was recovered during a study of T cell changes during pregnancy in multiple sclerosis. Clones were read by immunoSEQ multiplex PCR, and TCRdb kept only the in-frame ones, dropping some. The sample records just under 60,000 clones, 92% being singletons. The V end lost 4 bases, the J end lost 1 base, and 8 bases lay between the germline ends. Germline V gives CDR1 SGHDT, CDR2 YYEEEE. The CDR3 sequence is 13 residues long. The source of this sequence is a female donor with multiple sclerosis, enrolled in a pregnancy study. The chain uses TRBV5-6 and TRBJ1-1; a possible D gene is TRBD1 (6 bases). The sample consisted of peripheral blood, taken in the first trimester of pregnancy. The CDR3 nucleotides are TGTGCCAGCAGCCTACAGGGGAACACTGAAGCTTTCTTT. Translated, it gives CASSLQGNTEAFF. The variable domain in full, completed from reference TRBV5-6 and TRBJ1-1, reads DAGVTQSPTHLIKTRGQQVTLRCSPKSGHDTVSWYQQALGQGPQFIFQYYEEEERQRGNFPDRFSGHQFPNYSSELNVNALLLGDSALYLCASSLQGNTEAFFGQGTRLTVV.